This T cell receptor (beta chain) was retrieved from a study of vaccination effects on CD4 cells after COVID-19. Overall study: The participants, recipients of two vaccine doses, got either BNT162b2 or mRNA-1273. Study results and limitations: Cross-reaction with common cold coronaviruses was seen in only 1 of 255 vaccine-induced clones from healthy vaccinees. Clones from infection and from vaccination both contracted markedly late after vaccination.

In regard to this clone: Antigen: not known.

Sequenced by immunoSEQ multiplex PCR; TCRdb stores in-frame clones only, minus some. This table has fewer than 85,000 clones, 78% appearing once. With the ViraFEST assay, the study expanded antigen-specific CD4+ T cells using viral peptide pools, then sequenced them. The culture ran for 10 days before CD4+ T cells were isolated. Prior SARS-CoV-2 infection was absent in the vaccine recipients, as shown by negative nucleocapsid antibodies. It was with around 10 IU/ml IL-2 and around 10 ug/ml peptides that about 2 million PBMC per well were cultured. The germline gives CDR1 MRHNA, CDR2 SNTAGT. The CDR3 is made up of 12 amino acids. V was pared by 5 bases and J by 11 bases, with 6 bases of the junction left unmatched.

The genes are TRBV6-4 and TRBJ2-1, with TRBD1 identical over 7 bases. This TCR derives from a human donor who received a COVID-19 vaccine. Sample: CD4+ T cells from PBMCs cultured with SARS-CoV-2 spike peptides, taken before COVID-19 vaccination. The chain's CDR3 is CASSFQGVKQFF. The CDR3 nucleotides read TGTGCCAGCAGTTTTCAGGGGGTGAAGCAGTTCTTC.